The 14 T cell receptor beta chains given below trace back to one sample, sequenced in a study of monozygotic twins with inflammatory bowel disease. TCRdb processed the 5' RACE reads again and assigns one entry to each CDR3 protein, with no DNA. The repertoire shows about 380,000 distinct CDR3 sequences; the top ten hold approximately 2.8%. Sequencing was done on a sample of blood. These receptors were taken from a human donor with ulcerative colitis or Crohn's disease, or a healthy co-twin of an affected twin (not recorded which).

The chain joins TRBV20-1 to TRBJ2-2; without DNA, the TCRdb call of TRBD1 cannot be checked. This CDR3 has 15 amino acids. The germline CDR1 and CDR2 sequences are DFQATT and SNEGSKA (reference sequence). The CDR3 region is CSARSGTSLAGELFF.

The V call is TRBV5-1, the J call TRBJ2-3; TCRdb's D call, TRBD2, is unchecked because there is no DNA. This CDR3 is built from 16 residues. CDR1 and CDR2 from the germline V gene are SGHRS and YFSETQ. The CDR3: CASSQGLAGATDTQYF.

The V and J genes are TRBV7-8 and TRBJ1-1. Germline V gives CDR1 SGHVS, CDR2 FQNEAQ. The CDR3 covers 15 residues. Here the CDR3 reads CASSLVSAASTEAFF.

This chain uses TRBV20-1 with TRBJ1-5. The CDR3 runs to 14 residues. Germline assignment: CDR1 DFQATT and CDR2 SNEGSKA (reference sequence). CDR3 sequence reads: CSASKSTLDQPQYF.

The V call is TRBV4-2, the J call TRBJ1-3; TCRdb's D call of TRBD1 is untestable without DNA. Germline V lookup: CDR1 LGHNA, CDR2 YNFKEQ. This CDR3 comprises 16 residues. CDR3 region: CASSQERGRTGNTIYF.

The CDR3 spells CASSHLGGSAGYEQYF. The V call is TRBV7-9, the J call TRBJ2-7; the TRBD1 assignment by TCRdb is unverifiable without DNA. This CDR3 contains 16 residues. The germline CDR1 and CDR2 sequences are SEHNR and FQNEAQ (reference sequence).

V and J are TRBV5-6 and TRBJ2-3; TCRdb's D call, TRBD1, is unchecked because there is no DNA. The CDR3 is made up of 17 amino acids. The germline CDR1 and CDR2 sequences are SGHDT and YYEEEE. CDR3 loop: CASSLSWGAQITDTQYF.

The rearrangement links TRBV20-1 to TRBJ2-3. Per germline, CDR1 DFQATT and CDR2 SNEGSKA (reference sequence). This CDR3 spans 12 amino acids. The CDR3 loop is CSAGSVAGTQYF.

The chain is built from TRBV2 and TRBJ1-1. The CDR3 totals 14 residues. CDR1 and CDR2 from the germline V gene are SNHLY and FYNNEI. CDR3: CASIEEGLNTEAFF.

This sequence joins TRBV2 and TRBJ2-7; TCRdb picks TRBD1, but there is no DNA to check that call. The CDR3 totals 15 residues. Germline V CDR1 and CDR2: SNHLY, FYNNEI. The CDR3: CASSETGTVRYEQYF.

The chain carries TRBV30 and TRBJ2-5. CDR1 and CDR2 (germline): GTSNPN, SVGIG (reference sequence). The length of the CDR3 is 13 residues. CDR3 region: CAWSVGVWETQYF.

V gene TRBV4-3 combines with J gene TRBJ1-6; without DNA, the TCRdb call of TRBD1 cannot be checked. The V gene's germline CDR1 is LGHNA and CDR2 YSLEER. CDR3 length: 14 amino acids. CDR3 protein: CASSQGQRFSPLHF.

The gene calls are TRBV7-2 and TRBJ1-6; the TCRdb D gene call, TRBD1, has no DNA to confirm it. The CDR3 has 15 amino acids. Germline CDR1 is SGHTA and CDR2 is FQGNSA. The CDR3 sequence is CASSPRMTGSSPLHF.

The chain couples TRBV4-3 to TRBJ2-7; TCRdb's assignment of TRBD1 cannot be checked, as there is no DNA. CDR3 size: 16 residues. Germline V CDR1 and CDR2: LGHNA, YSLEER. The CDR3 region is CASSQDSTGSSYEQYF.